The entry below describes one T cell receptor (beta chain). The clone's antigen remains unknown. There are no base qualities to consult, and no much larger clone falls within one base. Libraries came from the immunoSEQ multiplex PCR assay. TCRdb mirrors the immuneACCESS table, restricted to in-frame sequences. Some clones are absent from its copies; in checked studies, under half trace to an unresolved V gene, and the reason for the others is unknown. Here the sample has about 90,000 clones; 90% occur a single time. Roughly 3.4% of the sample rests with the top ten. This entry is derived from a study of control samples from healthy donors and cancer patients (TCRdb year 2020). This TCR came from a woman aged 18-29 years in good health. The sequencing sample was made of blood.

CDR3 reads: CASSPDGNTEAFF. The nucleotides are TGCGCCAGCAGCCCGGACGGGAACACTGAAGCTTTCTTT. The V gene is TRBV5-1 and the J gene is TRBJ1-1; no D gene can be assigned with confidence. V is reduced by 4 bases and J by 1 base, leaving a spacing of 8 bases between them. Including cysteine and phenylalanine, the CDR3 has 13 amino acids. Just CDR3 DNA is preserved here, 39 bases in frame from base 1. Per the germline V gene, SGHRS is the CDR1 and YFSETQ is the CDR2.